This TCR beta chain originates from a study of blood T cell repertoires in COVID-19. Study-level information: The United States, Italy and Spain were the sources of the acute and convalescent COVID-19 samples. From T cells, B-cell-depleted T cells, or PBMCs came the material, which was cDNA or gDNA.

Trimming removed 3 bases from V and 4 bases from J; junction bases left unmatched: 6. CDR1 SGHRS and CDR2 YFSETQ come from the germline V gene. This CDR3 is built from 15 residues. In the original processing: Amplification from reference gene primers served as the basis for estimated nucleated cell counts. TCRdb keeps only in-frame clones here, not all; method: immunoSEQ multiplex PCR. V, J and clone size reflect that table, while D and trimming were determined from the DNA. The table lists about 220,000 clones, roughly 85% of them singletons. Enrolment of Seattle patients took place during active infection, and they were followed longitudinally.

The V call is TRBV5-1, the J call TRBJ2-2; 7 bases align to TRBD2. The TCR originated in a woman between 65 and 79 years old with COVID-19, enrolled during active disease. The sample was peripheral blood. CDR3 in amino acids: CASSSERGGTGELFF. DNA for the CDR3: TGCGCCAGCAGCTCCGAGCGGGGCGGCACCGGGGAGCTGTTTTTT.